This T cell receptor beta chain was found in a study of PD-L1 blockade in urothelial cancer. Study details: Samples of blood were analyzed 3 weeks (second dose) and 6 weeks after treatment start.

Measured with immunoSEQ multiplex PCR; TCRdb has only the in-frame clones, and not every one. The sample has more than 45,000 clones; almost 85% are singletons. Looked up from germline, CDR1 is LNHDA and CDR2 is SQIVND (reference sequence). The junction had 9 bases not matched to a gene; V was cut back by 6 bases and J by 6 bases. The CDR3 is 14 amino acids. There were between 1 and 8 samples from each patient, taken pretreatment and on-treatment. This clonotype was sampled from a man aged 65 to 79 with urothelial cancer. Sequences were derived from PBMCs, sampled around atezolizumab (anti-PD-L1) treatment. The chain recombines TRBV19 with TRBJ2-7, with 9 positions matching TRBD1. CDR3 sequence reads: CASSRGTGRREQYF. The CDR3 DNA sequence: TGTGCCAGTAGCCGTGGGACAGGGAGGCGCGAGCAGTACTTC.